Reported below is one T cell receptor beta chain. Antigen specificity is unknown. This record comes from a study of a mutant IDH1 vaccine in newly diagnosed glioma. Clones were sequenced by immunoSEQ multiplex PCR, and TCRdb holds only the in-frame ones, with some missing. The sample shows 50,000 or so clones, just under 80% of them seen only once. Time point reported: week 5, during vaccination. Doses consisted of 300 ug of mutant IDH1 20-mer peptide each, paired with topical imiquimod. The donor cohort comprised cases of new WHO grade 3 or 4 IDH1-mutant, ATRX-lost astrocytoma. Whole-study results and caveats: Changes in top peripheral clonotypes did not appear linked to pseudoprogression.

V was pared by 3 bases and J by 7 bases, with 11 bases of the junction left unmatched. From germline, CDR1 is SGHVS and CDR2 FNYEAQ. The CDR3 length is 16 residues. This TCR was recovered from a woman aged 35 to 49 with glioma. Material: PBMCs, obtained from a glioma patient whose treatment included an IDH1 peptide vaccine. J is TRBJ2-2 and V is TRBV7-6, with 7 bases identical to TRBD1. As DNA, the CDR3 is TGTGCCAGCAGCTTCCCGGACAGGCCCGCCGGCGGGGAGCTGTTTTTT. Translating gives CASSFPDRPAGGELFF.